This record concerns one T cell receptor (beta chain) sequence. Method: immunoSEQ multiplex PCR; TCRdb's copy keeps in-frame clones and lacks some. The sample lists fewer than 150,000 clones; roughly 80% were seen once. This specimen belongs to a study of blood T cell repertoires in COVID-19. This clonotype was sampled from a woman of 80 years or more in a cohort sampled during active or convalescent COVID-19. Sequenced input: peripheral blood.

CDR3 DNA: TGCGCCAGCAGCCAACCCCGGAGGGGTGATGAGCAGTTCTTC. As protein: CASSQPRRGDEQFF. The J gene is TRBJ2-1, the V gene TRBV4-1; D is possibly TRBD2 (6 bases). V lost 2 bases and J lost 8, with 13 bases in between. The CDR3 length is 14 residues. Germline V CDR1 and CDR2: MGHRA, YSYEKL.